The clone carrying this TCR beta chain has a handful of counts. Its target is not known. Assay: immunoSEQ multiplex PCR; the TCRdb copy retains only in-frame clones and omits some. The data hold tens of thousands of clones, with roughly 87% observed a single time. This CDR3 has 17 residues. The germline gives CDR1 MGHRA, CDR2 YSYEKL. V dropped 1 base and J dropped 10 bases, with 20 bases sitting between them. The sample originates from a study of graft-versus-host responses after intestinal transplantation. Overall study: Induction using anti-thymocyte globulin, followed by tacrolimus and steroids for roughly 3 years, was given to all recipients. Study results and limitations: The authors found GvH clones in recipient marrow, some appearing first in ileum or blood. Early post-transplant falls in HvG clones accompanied the peak levels of circulating GvH clones.

The rearrangement uses TRBV4-1 and TRBJ1-6; D is unclear. The TCR originated in a human donor who was the organ donor for an intestinal transplant. The specimen comprised unstimulated CD8+ T cells sorted from spleen or lymph node cells, sampled before transplant. Here the CDR3 DNA reads TGCGCCAGCAGCCAAGCCTCCTTGGGGATCACGCTATCACCCCTCCACTTT. This translates into CASSQASLGITLSPLHF.